Listed below are T cell receptor beta chains from one sample, sequenced in a study of sequential checkpoint blockade in melanoma. The assay was immunoSEQ multiplex PCR, and TCRdb's table has in-frame clones only and misses some. The table shows about 20,000 clones, with more than 60% occurring only once. Sequencing used CD8+ T cells sorted from blood (inferred from file names), obtained from a patient given nivolumab and ipilimumab in sequence. The source is a human donor with melanoma. Each CDR3 is given with its conserved first and last residue. A D gene is named only where the DNA matches it firmly. Only part of the rows carry a size: once, few, many, or a class if the clone is expanded.

j_call,v_call,clone_size,d_call,cdr3_nt,cdr3_aa
TRBJ1-1,TRBV19,-,-,TGTGCCAGTAGCTTCAGGGACATGAACACTGAAGCTTTCTTT,CASSFRDMNTEAFF
TRBJ1-1,TRBV2,-,TRBD1,TGTGCCAGTCGACAGGGGATGAACACTGAAGCTTTCTTT,CASRQGMNTEAFF
TRBJ1-4,TRBV4-1,-,-,TGCGCCAGCAGCCAAGAACAGGCAGGGTCTAATGAAAAACTGTTTTTT,CASSQEQAGSNEKLFF
TRBJ1-1,TRBV29-1,-,TRBD1,TGCAGCGTCCGGACAGGGAATCTTCCTGAAGCTTTCTTT,CSVRTGNLPEAFF
TRBJ1-1,TRBV30,-,TRBD1,TGTGCCTGGAGTGGACAGGGGACTTTCTTT,CAWSGQGTFF
TRBJ1-5,TRBV19,-,TRBD1,TGTGCCAGTAGATCCCCAGGGGGCCGGCAGCCCCAGCATTTT,CASRSPGGRQPQHF
TRBJ2-7,TRBV21-1,few,-,TGTGCCAGCAGCAACGGAGGTTCCTACGAGCAGTACTTC,CASSNGGSYEQYF
TRBJ2-7,TRBV28,-,-,TGTGCCCCCTGGGGGGGCGGCCGCTCCTACGAGCAGTACTTC,CAPWGGGRSYEQYF
TRBJ1-4,TRBV7-9,-,-,TGTGCCAGCAGCTCCCGACAGAGAGCAACTAATGAAAAACTGTTTTTT,CASSSRQRATNEKLFF
TRBJ1-1,TRBV7-9,-,-,TGTGCCAGCTGGGCAGGGGCGATGAACACTGAAGCTTTCTTT,CASWAGAMNTEAFF
TRBJ1-1,TRBV28,-,TRBD1,TGTGCCAGCAGTCAGACCCGGGACAGTAGGACTGAAGCTTTCTTT,CASSQTRDSRTEAFF
TRBJ1-1,TRBV7-9,-,TRBD1,TGTGCCAGCAGCTCACCCCGACAGGGTGGGGGCATGAACACTGAAGCTTTCTTT,CASSSPRQGGGMNTEAFF
TRBJ2-7,TRBV7-6,-,-,TGTGCCAGCAGCTTCGGACAGCTCTACGAGCAGTACTTC,CASSFGQLYEQYF
TRBJ2-7,TRBV28,-,-,TGTGCCAGCAGTTTTCCCGCGACAGGAGATCGGAAAGCCTACGAGCAGTACTTC,CASSFPATGDRKAYEQYF
TRBJ1-5,TRBV10-3,-,TRBD1,TGTGCCATCAGTGACCTGGAAGGGGGCCATCTGCCCCAGCATTTT,CAISDLEGGHLPQHF
TRBJ2-7,TRBV6-1,-,-,TGTGCCAGCAGTGAAGGGGTAGCGGTCTCCTACGAGCAGTACTTC,CASSEGVAVSYEQYF
TRBJ1-5,TRBV28,-,TRBD1,TGTGCCAGCAGTGGGGGACAGGGGGCCTATAGCAATCAGCCCCAGCATTTT,CASSGGQGAYSNQPQHF
TRBJ2-7,TRBV7-8,-,-,TGTGCCAGCAGCTTCTCTACAGGGAACTCCTACGAGCAGTACTTC,CASSFSTGNSYEQYF
TRBJ1-1,TRBV6-5,-,-,TGTGCCAGCAGTTACGGCACAGGGTTAGACACTGAAGCTTTCTTT,CASSYGTGLDTEAFF
TRBJ1-4,TRBV9,-,-,TGTGCCAGCAGCGGCGGGGGGGGAGGTAGTGAAAAACTGTTTTTT,CASSGGGGGSEKLFF